This T cell receptor beta chain stems from a study of patients and donors after allogeneic stem cell transplantation. TCRdb re-called the RT-PCR reads through MiXCR, storing one row per CDR3 protein. The data contain fewer than 75,000 distinct CDR3 sequences, about an eighth of them singletons. In germline, CDR1 is SGHAT, CDR2 FQNNGV. There are 16 residues in the CDR3. The V gene lost 2 bases and the J gene lost 7 bases, with 18 bases spanning the gap. Sequencing input: blood, either unsorted or a sorted T cell fraction (not recorded which). The gene calls are TRBV11-2 and TRBJ2-1; D gene ambiguous. This TCR was recovered from a human donor who was either an allogeneic HSCT recipient or a stem cell or donor lymphocyte infusion donor (not recorded which). It is not recorded whose cells these are; they may come from a transplant donor. CDR3 sequence (DNA): TGTGCCAGCAGCTTAAAAGCACCGACCCCGCCGAATGAGCAGTTCTTC. It specifies CASSLKAPTPPNEQFF.